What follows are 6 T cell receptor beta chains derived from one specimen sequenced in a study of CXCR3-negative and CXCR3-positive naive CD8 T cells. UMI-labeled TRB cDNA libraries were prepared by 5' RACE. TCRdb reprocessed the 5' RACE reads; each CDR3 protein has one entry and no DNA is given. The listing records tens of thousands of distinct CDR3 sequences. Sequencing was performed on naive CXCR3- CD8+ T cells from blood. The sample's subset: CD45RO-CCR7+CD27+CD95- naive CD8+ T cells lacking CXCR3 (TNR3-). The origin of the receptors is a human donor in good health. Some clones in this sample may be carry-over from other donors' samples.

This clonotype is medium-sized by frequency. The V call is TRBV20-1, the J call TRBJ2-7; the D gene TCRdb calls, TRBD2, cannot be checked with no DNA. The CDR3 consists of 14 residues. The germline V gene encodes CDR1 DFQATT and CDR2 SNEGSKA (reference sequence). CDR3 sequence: CSAHGEGFSYEQYF.

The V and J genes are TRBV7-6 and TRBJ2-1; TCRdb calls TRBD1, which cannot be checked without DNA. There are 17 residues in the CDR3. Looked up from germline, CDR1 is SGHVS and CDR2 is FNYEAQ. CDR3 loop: CASSLATGSSSYNEQFF.

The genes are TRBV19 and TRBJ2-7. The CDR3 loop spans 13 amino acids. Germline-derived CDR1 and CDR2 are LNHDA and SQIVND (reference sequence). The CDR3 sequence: CASSMDSSYEQYF.

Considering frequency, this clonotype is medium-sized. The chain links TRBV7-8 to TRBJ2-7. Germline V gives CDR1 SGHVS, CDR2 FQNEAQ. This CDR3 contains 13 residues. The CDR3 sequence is CASSSSPSYEQYF.

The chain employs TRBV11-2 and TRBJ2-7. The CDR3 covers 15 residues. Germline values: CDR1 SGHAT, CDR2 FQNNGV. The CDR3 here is CAGSLVATATREQYF.

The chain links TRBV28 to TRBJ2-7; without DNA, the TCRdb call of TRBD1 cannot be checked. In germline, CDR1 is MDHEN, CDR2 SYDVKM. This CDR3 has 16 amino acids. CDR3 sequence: CASSLLGGTGFYEQYF.